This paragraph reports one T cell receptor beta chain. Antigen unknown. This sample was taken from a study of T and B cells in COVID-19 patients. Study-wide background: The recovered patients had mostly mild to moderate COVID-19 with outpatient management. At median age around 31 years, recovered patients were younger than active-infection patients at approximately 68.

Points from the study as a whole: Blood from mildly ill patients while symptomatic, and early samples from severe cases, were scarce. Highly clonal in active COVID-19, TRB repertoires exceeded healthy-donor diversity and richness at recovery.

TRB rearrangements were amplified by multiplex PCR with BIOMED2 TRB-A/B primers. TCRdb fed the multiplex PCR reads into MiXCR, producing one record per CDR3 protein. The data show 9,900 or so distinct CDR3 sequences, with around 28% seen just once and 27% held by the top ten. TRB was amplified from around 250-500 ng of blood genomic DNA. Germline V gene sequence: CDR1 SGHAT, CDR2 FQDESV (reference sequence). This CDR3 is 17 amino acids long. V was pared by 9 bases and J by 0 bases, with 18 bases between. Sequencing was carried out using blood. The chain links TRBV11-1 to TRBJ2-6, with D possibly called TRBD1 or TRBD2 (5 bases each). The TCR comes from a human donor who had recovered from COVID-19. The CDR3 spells CARSGPGRISGANVLTF. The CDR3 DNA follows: TGTGCCAGAAGCGGCCCGGGACGAATCTCTGGGGCCAACGTCCTGACTTTC. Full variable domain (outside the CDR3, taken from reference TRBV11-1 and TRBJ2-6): EAEVAQSPRYKITEKSQAVAFWCDPISGHATLYWYRQILGQGPELLVQFQDESVVDDSQLPKDRFSAERLKGVDSTLKIQPAELGDSAMYLCARSGPGRISGANVLTFGAGSRLTVL.